The source of this T cell receptor beta chain is a study of CD8 T cells in ankylosing spondylitis. Study results and caveats: Made up of about eight highly homologous variants, a TCR beta motif appeared characteristic of ankylosing spondylitis blood. Existing reports had already noted some motif variants in reactive arthritis synovial fluid and blood.

TCRdb passed the 5' RACE reads through MiXCR, listing each CDR3 protein once. The repertoire holds approximately 300,000 distinct CDR3 sequences, with around 8% as singletons. This CDR3 has 16 residues. Germline V CDR1 and CDR2: MNHNS, SASEGT. Trimming pared 7 bases from V and 1 base from J, leaving 16 bases between. In its sample, this clonotype was seen once. Its antigen remains unidentified. A read error may explain this, as a much larger clone is one base away. V and J are TRBV6-1 and TRBJ2-2; no firm D call. What was sequenced was blood, either unsorted or a sorted T cell fraction (not recorded which). The origin of this receptor is a male donor with ankylosing spondylitis. CDR3 bases: TGTGCCAGCAATAGAGAGAATAGCCGGAACACCGGGGAGCTGTTTTTT. This encodes CASNRENSRNTGELFF.